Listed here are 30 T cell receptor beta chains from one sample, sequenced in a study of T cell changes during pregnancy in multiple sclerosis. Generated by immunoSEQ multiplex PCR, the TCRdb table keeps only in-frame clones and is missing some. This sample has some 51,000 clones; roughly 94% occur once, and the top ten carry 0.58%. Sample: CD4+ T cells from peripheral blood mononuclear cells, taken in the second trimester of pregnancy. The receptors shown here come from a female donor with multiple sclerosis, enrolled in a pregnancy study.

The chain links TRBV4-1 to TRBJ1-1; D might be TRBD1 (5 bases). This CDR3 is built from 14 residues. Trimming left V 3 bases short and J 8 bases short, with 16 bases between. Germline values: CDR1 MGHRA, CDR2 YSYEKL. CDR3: CASSQALRQQEAFF. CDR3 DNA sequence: TGCGCCAGCAGCCAGGCCCTGAGACAGCAAGAAGCTTTCTTT.

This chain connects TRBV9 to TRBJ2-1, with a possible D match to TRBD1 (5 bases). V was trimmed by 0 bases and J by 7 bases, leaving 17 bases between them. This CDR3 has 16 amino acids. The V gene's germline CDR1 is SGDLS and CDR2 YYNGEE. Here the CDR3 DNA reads TGTGCCAGCAGCGTAGAGTTACAGGTGTTATGGAATGAGCAGTTCTTC. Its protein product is CASSVELQVLWNEQFF.

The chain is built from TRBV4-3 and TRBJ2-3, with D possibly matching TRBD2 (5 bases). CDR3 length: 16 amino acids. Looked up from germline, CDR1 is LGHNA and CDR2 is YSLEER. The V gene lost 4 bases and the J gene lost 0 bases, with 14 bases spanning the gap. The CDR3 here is CASSLGPTGSTDTQYF. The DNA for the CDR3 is TGCGCCAGCAGCCTTGGACCCACGGGAAGCACAGATACGCAGTATTTT.

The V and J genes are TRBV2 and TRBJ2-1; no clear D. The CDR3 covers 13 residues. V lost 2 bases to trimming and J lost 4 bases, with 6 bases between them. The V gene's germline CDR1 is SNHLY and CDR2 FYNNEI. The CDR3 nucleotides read TGTGCCAGCAGTGAATTTCATTACAATGAGCAGTTCTTC. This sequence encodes CASSEFHYNEQFF.

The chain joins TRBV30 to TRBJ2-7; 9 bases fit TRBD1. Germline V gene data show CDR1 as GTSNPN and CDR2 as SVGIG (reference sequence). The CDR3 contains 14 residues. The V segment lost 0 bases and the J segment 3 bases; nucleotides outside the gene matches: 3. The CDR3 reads CAWSVGTGNYEQYF. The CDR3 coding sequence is TGTGCCTGGAGTGTAGGGACAGGGAACTACGAGCAGTACTTC. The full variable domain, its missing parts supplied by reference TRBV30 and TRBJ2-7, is SQTIHQWPATLVQPVGSPLSLECTVEGTSNPNLYWYRQAAGRGLQLLFYSVGIGQISSEVPQNLSASRPQDRQFILSSKKLLLSDSGFYLCAWSVGTGNYEQYFGPGTRLTVT.

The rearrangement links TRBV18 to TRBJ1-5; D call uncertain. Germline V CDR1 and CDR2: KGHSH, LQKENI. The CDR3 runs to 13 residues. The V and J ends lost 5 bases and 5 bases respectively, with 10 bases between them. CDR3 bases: TGTGCCAGCTCAAGTCAGAGGGATCAGCCCCAGCATTTT. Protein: CASSSQRDQPQHF.

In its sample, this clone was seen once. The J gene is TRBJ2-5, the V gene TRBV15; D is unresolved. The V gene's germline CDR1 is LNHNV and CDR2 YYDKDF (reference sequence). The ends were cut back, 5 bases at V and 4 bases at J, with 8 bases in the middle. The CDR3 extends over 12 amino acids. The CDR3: CATSQRGETQYF. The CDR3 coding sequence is TGTGCCACCAGCCAGCGAGGAGAGACCCAGTACTTC.

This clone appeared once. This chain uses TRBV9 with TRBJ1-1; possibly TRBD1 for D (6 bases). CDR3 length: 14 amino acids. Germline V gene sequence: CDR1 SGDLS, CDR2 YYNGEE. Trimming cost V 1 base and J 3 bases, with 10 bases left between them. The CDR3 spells CASSVSGVDTEAFF. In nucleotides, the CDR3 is TGTGCCAGCAGCGTATCAGGGGTCGACACTGAAGCTTTCTTT.

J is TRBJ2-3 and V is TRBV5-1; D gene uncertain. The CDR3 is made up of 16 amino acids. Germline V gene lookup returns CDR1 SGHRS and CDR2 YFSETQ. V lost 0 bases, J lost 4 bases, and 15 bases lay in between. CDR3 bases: TGCGCCAGCAGCTTGGCCAGAACTTTTCGGGCAGATACGCAGTATTTT. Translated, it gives CASSLARTFRADTQYF.

The CDR3: CASSYSPRSPDYGYTF. The CDR3, as DNA: TGTGCCAGCAGTTACTCCCCCCGGTCCCCCGACTATGGCTACACCTTC. The rearrangement joins TRBV6-6 to TRBJ1-2; D gene uncertain. Germline V CDR1 and CDR2: MNHNY, SVGAGI (reference sequence). The CDR3 contains 16 residues. V was pared by 0 bases and J by 3 bases, with 14 bases between.

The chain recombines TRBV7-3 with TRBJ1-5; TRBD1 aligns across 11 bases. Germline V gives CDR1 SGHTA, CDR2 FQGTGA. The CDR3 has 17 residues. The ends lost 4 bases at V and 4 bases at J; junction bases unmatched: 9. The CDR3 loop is CASSSKRGTGGNQPQHF. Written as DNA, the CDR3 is TGTGCCAGCAGCTCGAAAAGGGGGACAGGGGGGAATCAGCCCCAGCATTTT.

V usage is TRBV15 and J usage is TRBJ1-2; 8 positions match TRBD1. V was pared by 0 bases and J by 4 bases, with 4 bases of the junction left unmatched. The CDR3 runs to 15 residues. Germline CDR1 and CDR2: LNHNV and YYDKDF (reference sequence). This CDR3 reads CATSRDSDRGYGYTF. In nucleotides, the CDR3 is TGTGCCACCAGCAGAGATTCCGACAGGGGCTATGGCTACACCTTC.

The CDR3 spells CASSPGQSYEQYF. The CDR3 region has the DNA TGTGCCAGCAGCCCGGGACAGTCCTACGAGCAGTACTTC. The rearrangement links TRBV11-2 to TRBJ2-7, with TRBD1 identical over 7 bases. Germline CDR1 SGHAT, CDR2 FQNNGV. This CDR3 is built from 13 residues. After removal of 5 bases from V and 1 base from J, the junction contained 2 bases not matched to a gene.

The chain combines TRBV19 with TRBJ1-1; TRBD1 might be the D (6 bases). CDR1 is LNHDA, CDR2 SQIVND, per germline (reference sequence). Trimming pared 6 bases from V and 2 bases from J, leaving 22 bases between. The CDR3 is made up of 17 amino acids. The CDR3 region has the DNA TGTGCCAGTAGCCAAACCCTCTGGGCAGGGGCCAACACTGAAGCTTTCTTT. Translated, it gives CASSQTLWAGANTEAFF.

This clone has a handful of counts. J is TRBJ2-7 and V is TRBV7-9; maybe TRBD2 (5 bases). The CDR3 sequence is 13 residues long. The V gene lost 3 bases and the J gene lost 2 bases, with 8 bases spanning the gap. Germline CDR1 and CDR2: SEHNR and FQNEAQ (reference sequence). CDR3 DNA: TGTGCCAGCAGCTTTGGAGGCACCTACGAGCAGTACTTC. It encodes CASSFGGTYEQYF.

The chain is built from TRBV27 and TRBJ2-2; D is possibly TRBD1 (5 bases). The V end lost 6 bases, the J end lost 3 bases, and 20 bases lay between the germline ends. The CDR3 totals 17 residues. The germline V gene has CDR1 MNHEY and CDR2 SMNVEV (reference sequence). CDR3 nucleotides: TGTGCCAGCAGGGGTAGGTTCGGTAGACAGCACACCGGGGAGCTGTTTTTT. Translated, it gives CASRGRFGRQHTGELFF.

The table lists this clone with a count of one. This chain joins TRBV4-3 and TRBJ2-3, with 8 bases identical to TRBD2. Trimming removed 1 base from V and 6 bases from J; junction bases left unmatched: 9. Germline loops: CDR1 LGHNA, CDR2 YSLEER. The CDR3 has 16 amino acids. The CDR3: CASSQGSGGARDTQYF. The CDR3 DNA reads TGCGCCAGCAGCCAAGGATCGGGGGGGGCTCGGGATACGCAGTATTTT.

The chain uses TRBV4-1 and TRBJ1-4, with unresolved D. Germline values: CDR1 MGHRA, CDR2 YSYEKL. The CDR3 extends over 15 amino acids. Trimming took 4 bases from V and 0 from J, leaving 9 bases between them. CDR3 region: CASSLEGATNEKLFF. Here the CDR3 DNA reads TGCGCCAGCAGCCTGGAGGGTGCAACTAATGAAAAACTGTTTTTT.

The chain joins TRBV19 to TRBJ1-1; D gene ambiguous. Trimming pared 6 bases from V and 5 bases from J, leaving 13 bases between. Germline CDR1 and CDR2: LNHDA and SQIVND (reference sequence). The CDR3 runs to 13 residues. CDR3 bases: TGTGCCAGTAGGGTAGAAAAACGAACTGAAGCTTTCTTT. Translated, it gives CASRVEKRTEAFF.

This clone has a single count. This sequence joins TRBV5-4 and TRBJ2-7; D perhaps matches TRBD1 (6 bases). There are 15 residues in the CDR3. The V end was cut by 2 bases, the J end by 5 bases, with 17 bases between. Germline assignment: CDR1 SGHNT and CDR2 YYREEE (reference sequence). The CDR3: CASSFRDTSVHEQYF. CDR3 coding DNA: TGTGCCAGCAGCTTCCGGGACACCTCGGTCCACGAGCAGTACTTC.

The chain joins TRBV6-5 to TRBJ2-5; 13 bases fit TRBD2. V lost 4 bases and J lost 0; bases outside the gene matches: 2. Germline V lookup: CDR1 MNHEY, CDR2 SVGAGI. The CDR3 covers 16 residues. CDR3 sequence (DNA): TGTGCCAGCAGTTCACTAGCGGGGGGGTACCAAGAGACCCAGTACTTC. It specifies CASSSLAGGYQETQYF.

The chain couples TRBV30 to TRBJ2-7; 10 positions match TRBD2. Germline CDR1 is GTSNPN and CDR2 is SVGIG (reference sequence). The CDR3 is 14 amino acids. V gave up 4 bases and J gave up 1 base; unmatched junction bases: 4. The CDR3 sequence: CAWKYSGGSYEQYF. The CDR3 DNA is TGTGCCTGGAAGTATAGCGGGGGGTCCTACGAGCAGTACTTC.

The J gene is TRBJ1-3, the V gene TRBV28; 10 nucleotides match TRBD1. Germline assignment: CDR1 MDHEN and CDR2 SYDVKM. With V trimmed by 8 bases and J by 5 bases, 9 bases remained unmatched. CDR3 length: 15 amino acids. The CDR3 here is CASETGGIMRNTIYF. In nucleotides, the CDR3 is TGTGCCAGCGAGACAGGGGGCATTATGAGAAACACCATATATTTT.

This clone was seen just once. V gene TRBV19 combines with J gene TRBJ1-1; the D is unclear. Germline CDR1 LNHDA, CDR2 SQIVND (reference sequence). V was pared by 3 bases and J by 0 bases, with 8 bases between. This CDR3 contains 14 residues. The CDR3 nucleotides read TGTGCCAGTAGTATCGGAGGGATGAACACTGAAGCTTTCTTT. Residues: CASSIGGMNTEAFF. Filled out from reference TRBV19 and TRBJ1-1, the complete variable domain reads DGGITQSPKYLFRKEGQNVTLSCEQNLNHDAMYWYRQDPGQGLRLIYYSQIVNDFQKGDIAEGYSVSREKKESFPLTVTSAQKNPTAFYLCASSIGGMNTEAFFGQGTRLTVV.

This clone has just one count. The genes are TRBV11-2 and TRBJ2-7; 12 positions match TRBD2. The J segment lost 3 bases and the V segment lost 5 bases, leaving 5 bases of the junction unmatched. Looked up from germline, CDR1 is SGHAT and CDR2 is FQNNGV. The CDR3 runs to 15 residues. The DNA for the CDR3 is TGTGCCAGCAGCGAGAGGACTAGCGGGGACTACGAGCAGTACTTC. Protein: CASSERTSGDYEQYF.

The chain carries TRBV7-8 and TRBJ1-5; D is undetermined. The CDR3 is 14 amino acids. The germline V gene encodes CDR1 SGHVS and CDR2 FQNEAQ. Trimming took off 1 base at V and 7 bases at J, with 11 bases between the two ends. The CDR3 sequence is CASSLGSGEQPQHF. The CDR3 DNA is TGTGCCAGCAGCTTAGGTTCCGGGGAACAGCCCCAGCATTTT.

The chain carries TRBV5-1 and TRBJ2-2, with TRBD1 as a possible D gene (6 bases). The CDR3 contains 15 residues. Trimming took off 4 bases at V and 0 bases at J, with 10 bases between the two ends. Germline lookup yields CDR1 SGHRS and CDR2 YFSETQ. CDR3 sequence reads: CASSPGTPNTGELFF. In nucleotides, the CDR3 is TGCGCCAGCAGCCCAGGGACACCGAACACCGGGGAGCTGTTTTTT.

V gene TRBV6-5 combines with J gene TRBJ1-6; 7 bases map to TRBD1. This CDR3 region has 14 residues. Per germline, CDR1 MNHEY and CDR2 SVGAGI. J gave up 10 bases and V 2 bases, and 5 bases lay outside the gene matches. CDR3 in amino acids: CASSYDRAVSPLHF. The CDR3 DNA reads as TGTGCCAGCAGTTACGACAGGGCTGTCTCACCCCTCCACTTT.

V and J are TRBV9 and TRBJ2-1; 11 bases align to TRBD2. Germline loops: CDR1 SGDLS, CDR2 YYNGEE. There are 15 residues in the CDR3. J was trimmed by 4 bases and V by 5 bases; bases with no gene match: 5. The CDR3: CASSPTSGGYNEQFF. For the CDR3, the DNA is TGTGCCAGCAGTCCTACTAGCGGGGGATACAATGAGCAGTTCTTC.

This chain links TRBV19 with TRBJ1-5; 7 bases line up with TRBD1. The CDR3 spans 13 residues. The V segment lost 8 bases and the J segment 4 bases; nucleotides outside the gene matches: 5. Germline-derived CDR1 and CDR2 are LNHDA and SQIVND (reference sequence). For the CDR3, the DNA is TGTGCCAGTTGGGACAGAGGAAATCAGCCCCAGCATTTT. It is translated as CASWDRGNQPQHF.